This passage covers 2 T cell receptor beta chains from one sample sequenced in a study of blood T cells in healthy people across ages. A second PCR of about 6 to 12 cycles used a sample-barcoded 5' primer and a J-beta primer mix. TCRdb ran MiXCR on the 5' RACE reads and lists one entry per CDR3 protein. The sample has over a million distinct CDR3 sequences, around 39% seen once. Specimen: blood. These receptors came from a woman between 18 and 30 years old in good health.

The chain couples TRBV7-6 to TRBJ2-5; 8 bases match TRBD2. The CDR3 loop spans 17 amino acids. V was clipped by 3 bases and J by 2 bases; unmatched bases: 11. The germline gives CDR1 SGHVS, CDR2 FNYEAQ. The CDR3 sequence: CASSFDKRGPVQETQYF. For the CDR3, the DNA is TGTGCCAGCAGCTTCGACAAGCGGGGGCCCGTACAAGAGACCCAGTACTTC.

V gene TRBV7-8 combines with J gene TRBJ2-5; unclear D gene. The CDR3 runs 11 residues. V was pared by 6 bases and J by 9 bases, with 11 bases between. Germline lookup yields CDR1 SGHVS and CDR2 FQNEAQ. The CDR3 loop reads CASSTAMAQYF. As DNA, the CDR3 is TGTGCCAGCAGTACGGCGATGGCCCAGTACTTC.